The next 20 T cell receptor beta chains were all read from a single sample in a study of shared clonotypes between healthy human individuals. Profiling relied on immunoSEQ multiplex PCR, and the TCRdb table lists in-frame clones only, not all of them. In the table there are just over 2,000,000 clones, around 96% of which are singletons. CD45RO negativity and positive selection for CCR7 defined naive CD8 cells, a population that excluded terminally differentiated effector memory CD45RA+ cells. The sequencing input was naive CD8+ T cells sorted from blood. These receptors all stem from a man in his late teens or twenties in good health.

The V and J genes are TRBV6-5 and TRBJ1-6, with a weak D call TRBD1 (6 bases). The CDR3 totals 16 residues. V lost 2 bases, J lost 6 bases, and 14 bases lay in between. The germline gives CDR1 MNHEY, CDR2 SVGAGI. CDR3 in amino acids: CASSYTGTSVNSPLHF. DNA for the CDR3: TGTGCCAGCAGTTACACCGGGACAAGCGTTAATTCACCCCTCCACTTT.

The chain combines TRBV13 with TRBJ2-7; 8 nucleotides align to TRBD2. CDR3 length equals 15 residues. The V segment lost 5 bases and the J segment 0 bases; nucleotides outside the gene matches: 6. In germline, CDR1 is PRHDT, CDR2 FYEKMQ (reference sequence). Written as DNA, the CDR3 is TGTGCCAGCAGCCCAGCGGGGGCCCTCTCCTACGAGCAGTACTTC. Protein sequence: CASSPAGALSYEQYF. The whole variable domain, filled in from reference TRBV13 and TRBJ2-7, reads AAGVIQSPRHLIKEKRETATLKCYPIPRHDTVYWYQQGPGQDPQFLISFYEKMQSDKGSIPDRFSAQQFSDYHSELNMSSLELGDSALYFCASSPAGALSYEQYFGPGTRLTVT.

V and J are TRBV9 and TRBJ2-2, with 9 bases lining up with TRBD2. In germline, CDR1 is SGDLS, CDR2 YYNGEE. The length of the CDR3 is 18 residues. The J segment lost 5 bases and the V segment lost 4 bases, leaving 15 bases of the junction unmatched. This CDR3 is CASSPQGPSGIRTGELFF. For the CDR3, the DNA is TGTGCCAGCAGCCCTCAGGGGCCTAGCGGGATAAGGACCGGGGAGCTGTTTTTT.

V usage is TRBV6-1 and J usage is TRBJ1-2; D is undetermined. Trimming stripped 6 bases from V and 4 bases from J, with 6 bases between. The CDR3 is 11 amino acids. CDR1 is MNHNS, CDR2 SASEGT, per germline. CDR3 protein: CASSQTYGYTF. CDR3 nucleotides: TGTGCCAGCAGCCAGACCTATGGCTACACCTTC.

Points on this clone: In the same sample, other DNA sequences code for this CDR3. V usage is TRBV6-5 and J usage is TRBJ2-7, with TRBD2 identical over 7 bases. Germline CDR1 and CDR2: MNHEY and SVGAGI. J was trimmed by 1 base and V by 8 bases; bases with no gene match: 8. This CDR3 has 14 residues. Here the CDR3 DNA reads TGTGCCAGCGGGGACCTAGCGGCGTCCTACGAGCAGTACTTC. Amino acids: CASGDLAASYEQYF.

V and J are TRBV28 and TRBJ2-5, with D possibly being TRBD1 (6 bases). Germline lookup yields CDR1 MDHEN and CDR2 SYDVKM. The CDR3 runs to 14 residues. The germline V and J ends were trimmed by 8 bases and 2 bases, with 15 bases remaining between them. CDR3 nucleotides: TGTGCCAGCCTTGGGACATCCTCTCAAGAGACCCAGTACTTC. Amino acid sequence: CASLGTSSQETQYF.

The chain links TRBV9 to TRBJ1-5; D gene uncertain. Per the germline V gene, CDR1 is SGDLS and CDR2 is YYNGEE. The V and J ends lost 3 bases and 3 bases respectively, with 7 bases between them. This CDR3 contains 13 residues. The CDR3 is CASSASNNQPQHF. The DNA for the CDR3 is TGTGCCAGCAGCGCCTCAAACAATCAGCCCCAGCATTTT.

V usage is TRBV10-3 and J usage is TRBJ1-2, with TRBD1 as a possible D gene (5 bases). Germline-derived CDR1 and CDR2 are ENHRY and SYGVKD. This CDR3 has 21 residues. The ends were cut back, 8 bases at V and 0 bases at J, with 34 bases in the middle. The CDR3 DNA follows: TGTGCCATCGCTCGCCCAGAGGGCCAAAGCACCCCGGGGGTGACTAACTATGGCTACACCTTC. Translating it yields CAIARPEGQSTPGVTNYGYTF.

The gene calls are TRBV19 and TRBJ2-5, with TRBD2 identical over 8 bases. Germline V gene lookup returns CDR1 LNHDA and CDR2 SQIVND (reference sequence). V lost 1 base and J lost 1; bases outside the gene matches: 11. This CDR3 contains 18 residues. The CDR3 sequence: CASSIGPGRAGAQETQYF. The CDR3 bases are TGTGCCAGTAGTATAGGCCCCGGGAGAGCGGGGGCCCAAGAGACCCAGTACTTC.

As regards this clone: One junction end does not reproduce the germline sequence, and a read error may be involved. The chain recombines TRBV7-7 with TRBJ2-5; D not resolved. The CDR3 is made up of 11 amino acids. Germline values: CDR1 SSHAT, CDR2 FNYEAQ (reference sequence). In DNA form, the CDR3 reads TGTGCTAGCAGCAATCTAGAGACCCAGTACTTC. Encoded protein: CASSNLETQYF.

The chain employs TRBV5-6 and TRBJ1-1, with D perhaps matching TRBD1 (6 bases). From germline, CDR1 is SGHDT and CDR2 YYEEEE. V was trimmed by 0 bases and J by 7 bases, leaving 10 bases between them. There are 13 residues in the CDR3. DNA for the CDR3: TGTGCCAGCAGCTTGGGGGGGCCGGGTGAAGCTTTCTTT. It is translated as CASSLGGPGEAFF.

This clone turned up a few times. The gene calls are TRBV28 and TRBJ2-2; 9 bases match TRBD1. CDR3 size: 12 residues. V was pared by 9 bases and J by 7 bases, with 3 bases of the junction left unmatched. The germline gives CDR1 MDHEN, CDR2 SYDVKM. CDR3 sequence: CASGQGIGELFF. As DNA, the CDR3 is TGTGCCAGTGGACAGGGGATCGGGGAGCTGTTTTTT.

This clone has only a few counts. V and J are TRBV7-9 and TRBJ1-6, with D perhaps matching TRBD1 (6 bases). This CDR3 contains 14 residues. Germline-derived CDR1 and CDR2 are SEHNR and FQNEAQ (reference sequence). V lost 8 bases to trimming and J lost 6 bases, with 14 bases between them. The CDR3: CASAQTGANSPLHF. The CDR3 nucleotides read TGTGCCAGCGCCCAGACAGGCGCTAATTCACCCCTCCACTTT.

This clone occurred once. The J gene is TRBJ1-1, the V gene TRBV2; D might be TRBD1 (5 bases). Germline V gene sequence: CDR1 SNHLY, CDR2 FYNNEI. This CDR3 contains 14 residues. V gave up 7 bases and J gave up 4 bases, with 16 bases separating them. CDR3 protein: CASNRDSLSTEAFF. The CDR3 nucleotides read TGTGCCAGCAATCGAGACAGCCTGAGCACTGAAGCTTTCTTT.

The V and J genes are TRBV6-8 and TRBJ1-5; D not resolved. The V gene lost 9 bases and the J gene lost 0 bases, with 21 bases spanning the gap. Germline V gene lookup returns CDR1 MNHGY and CDR2 SAAAGT. CDR3 length: 17 amino acids. The CDR3 bases are TGTGCCAGTCCTAGTCCGCCAGGTTTCATTAGCAATCAGCCCCAGCATTTT. As protein: CASPSPPGFISNQPQHF.

The chain couples TRBV27 to TRBJ2-6; no clear D. Trimming took 1 base from V and 0 from J, leaving 4 bases between them. The length of the CDR3 is 15 residues. Germline loops: CDR1 MNHEY, CDR2 SMNVEV (reference sequence). CDR3 loop: CASSLWGSGANVLTF. The CDR3 DNA follows: TGTGCCAGCAGTTTATGGGGCTCTGGGGCCAACGTCCTGACTTTC.

The V gene is TRBV7-9, the J gene TRBJ1-1; no firm D call. The CDR3 runs 15 residues. The ends were cut back, 2 bases at V and 1 base at J, with 11 bases in the middle. Germline V gene data show CDR1 as SEHNR and CDR2 as FQNEAQ (reference sequence). The CDR3 bases are TGTGCCAGCAGCTTAATGGAGTCCGGGAACACTGAAGCTTTCTTT. Translation: CASSLMESGNTEAFF. The complete variable domain, with remaining parts taken from reference TRBV7-9 and TRBJ1-1, reads DTGVSQNPRHKITKRGQNVTFRCDPISEHNRLYWYRQTLGQGPEFLTYFQNEAQLEKSRLLSDRFSAERPKGSFSTLEIQRTEQGDSAMYLCASSLMESGNTEAFFGQGTRLTVV.

CDR3 protein: CASSVDSYSLSSYNSPLHF. CDR3 coding DNA: TGTGCCAGCAGTGTAGACAGCTACAGTCTGAGCTCCTATAATTCACCCCTCCACTTT. The rearrangement links TRBV28 to TRBJ1-6; perhaps TRBD1 as D (5 bases). Germline V gene sequence: CDR1 MDHEN, CDR2 SYDVKM. The CDR3 is 19 residues long. V lost 5 bases and J lost 0, with 20 bases in between.

To note about this clone: Germline is not matched at one junction end, which may reflect a read error. The CDR3 reads CASSSPRRVNRISVGHF. The DNA of the CDR3 is TGTGCCAGCAGCTCCCCCCGCAGGGTCAATCGTATCTCTGTTGGGCACTTC. The J gene is TRBJ2-7, the V gene TRBV11-1; a possible D gene is TRBD1 (5 bases). Per the germline V gene, CDR1 is SGHAT and CDR2 is FQDESV (reference sequence). The CDR3 length is 17 residues.

The chain recombines TRBV15 with TRBJ1-5, with 10 bases aligning to TRBD1. With 5 bases clipped from V and 5 bases from J, the junction kept 15 bases outside the gene matches. Germline V gene data show CDR1 as LNHNV and CDR2 as YYDKDF (reference sequence). The CDR3 length is 18 residues. The CDR3 sequence: CATSSPLGDRGPHQPQHF. CDR3 sequence (DNA): TGTGCCACCAGCTCCCCCTTGGGAGACAGGGGGCCCCATCAGCCCCAGCATTTT. The full variable domain, its missing parts supplied by reference TRBV15 and TRBJ1-5, is DAMVIQNPRYQVTQFGKPVTLSCSQTLNHNVMYWYQQKSSQAPKLLFHYYDKDFNNEADTPDNFQSRRPNTSFCFLDIRSPGLGDTAMYLCATSSPLGDRGPHQPQHFGDGTRLSIL.